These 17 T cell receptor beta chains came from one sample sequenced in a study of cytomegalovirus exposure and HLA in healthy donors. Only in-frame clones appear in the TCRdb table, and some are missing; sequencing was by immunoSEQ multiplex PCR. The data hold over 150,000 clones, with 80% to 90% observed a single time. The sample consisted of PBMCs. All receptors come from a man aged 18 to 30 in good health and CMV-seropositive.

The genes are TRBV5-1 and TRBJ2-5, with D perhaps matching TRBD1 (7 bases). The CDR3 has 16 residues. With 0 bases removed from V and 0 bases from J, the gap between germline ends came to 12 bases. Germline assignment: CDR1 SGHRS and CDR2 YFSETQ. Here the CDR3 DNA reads TGCGCCAGCAGCTTGGGACAGGGACTGTACCAAGAGACCCAGTACTTC. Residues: CASSLGQGLYQETQYF.

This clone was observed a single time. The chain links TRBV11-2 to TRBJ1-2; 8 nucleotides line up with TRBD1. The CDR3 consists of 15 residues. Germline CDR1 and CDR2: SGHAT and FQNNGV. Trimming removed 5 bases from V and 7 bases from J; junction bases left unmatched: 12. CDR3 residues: CASSPNIGTGGGYTF. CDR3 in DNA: TGTGCCAGCAGCCCGAATATAGGGACAGGTGGTGGCTACACCTTC.

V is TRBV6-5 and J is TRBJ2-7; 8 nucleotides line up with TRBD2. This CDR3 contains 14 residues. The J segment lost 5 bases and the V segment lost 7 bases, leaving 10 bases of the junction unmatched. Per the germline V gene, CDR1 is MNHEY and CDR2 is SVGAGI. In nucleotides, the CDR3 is TGTGCCAGCATGTCAGCGGGAGTTTTGGACGAGCAGTACTTC. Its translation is CASMSAGVLDEQYF.

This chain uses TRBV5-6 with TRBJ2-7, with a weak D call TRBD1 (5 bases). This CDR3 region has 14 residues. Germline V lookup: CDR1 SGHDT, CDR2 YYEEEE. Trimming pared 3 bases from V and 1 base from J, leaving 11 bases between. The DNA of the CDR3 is TGTGCCAGCAGCTCAGGGTTTAGGTCCTACGAGCAGTACTTC. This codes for CASSSGFRSYEQYF.

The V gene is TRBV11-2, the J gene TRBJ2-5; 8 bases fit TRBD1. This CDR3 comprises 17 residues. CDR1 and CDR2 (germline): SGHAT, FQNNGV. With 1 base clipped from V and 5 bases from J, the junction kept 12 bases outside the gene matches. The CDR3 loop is CASSLVPAGGVFETQYF. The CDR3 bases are TGTGCCAGCAGCTTAGTGCCGGCAGGGGGCGTGTTTGAGACCCAGTACTTC.

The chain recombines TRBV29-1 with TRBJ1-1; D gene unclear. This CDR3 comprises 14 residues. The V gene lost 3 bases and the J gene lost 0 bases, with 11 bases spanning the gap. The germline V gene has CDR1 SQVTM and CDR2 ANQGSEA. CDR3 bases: TGCAGCGTTGACCTACAGAAAATGAACACTGAAGCTTTCTTT. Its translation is CSVDLQKMNTEAFF.

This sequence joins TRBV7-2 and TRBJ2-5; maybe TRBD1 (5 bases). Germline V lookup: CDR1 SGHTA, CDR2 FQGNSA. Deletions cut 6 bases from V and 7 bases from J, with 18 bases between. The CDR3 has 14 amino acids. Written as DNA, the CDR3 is TGTGCCAGCAGTTTTGATAGCCGAAGGGGGACCCAGTACTTC. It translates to CASSFDSRRGTQYF.

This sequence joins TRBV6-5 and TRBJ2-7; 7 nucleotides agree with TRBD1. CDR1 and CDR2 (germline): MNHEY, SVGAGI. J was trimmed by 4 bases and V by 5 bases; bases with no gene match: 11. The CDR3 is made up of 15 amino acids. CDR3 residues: CASSVEPGQMYEQYF. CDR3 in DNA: TGTGCCAGCAGTGTCGAACCGGGACAGATGTACGAGCAGTACTTC.

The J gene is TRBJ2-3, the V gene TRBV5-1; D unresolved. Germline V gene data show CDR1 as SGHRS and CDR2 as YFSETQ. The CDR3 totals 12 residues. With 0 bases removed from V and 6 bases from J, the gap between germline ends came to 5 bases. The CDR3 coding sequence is TGCGCCAGCAGCTTGGAAGCTGATACGCAGTATTTT. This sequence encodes CASSLEADTQYF.

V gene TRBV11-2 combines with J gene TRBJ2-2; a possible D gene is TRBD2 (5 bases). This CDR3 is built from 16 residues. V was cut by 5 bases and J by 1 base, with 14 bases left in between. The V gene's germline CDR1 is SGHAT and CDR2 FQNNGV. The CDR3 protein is CASSLGLWVNTGELFF. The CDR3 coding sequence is TGTGCCAGCAGCCTCGGACTGTGGGTGAACACCGGGGAGCTGTTTTTT. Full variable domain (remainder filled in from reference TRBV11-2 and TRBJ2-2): EAGVAQSPRYKIIEKRQSVAFWCNPISGHATLYWYQQILGQGPKLLIQFQNNGVVDDSQLPKDRFSAERLKGVDSTLKIQPAKLEDSAVYLCASSLGLWVNTGELFFGEGSRLTVL.

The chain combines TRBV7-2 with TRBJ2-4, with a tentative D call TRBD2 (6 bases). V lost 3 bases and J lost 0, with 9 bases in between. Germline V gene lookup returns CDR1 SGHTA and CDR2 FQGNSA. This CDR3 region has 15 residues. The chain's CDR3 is CASSFTGVAKNIQYF. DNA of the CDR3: TGTGCCAGCAGCTTCACGGGAGTAGCCAAAAACATTCAGTACTTC. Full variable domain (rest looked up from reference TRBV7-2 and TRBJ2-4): GAGVSQSPSNKVTEKGKDVELRCDPISGHTALYWYRQSLGQGLEFLIYFQGNSAPDKSGLPSDRFSAERTGGSVSTLTIQRTQQEDSAVYLCASSFTGVAKNIQYFGAGTRLSVL.

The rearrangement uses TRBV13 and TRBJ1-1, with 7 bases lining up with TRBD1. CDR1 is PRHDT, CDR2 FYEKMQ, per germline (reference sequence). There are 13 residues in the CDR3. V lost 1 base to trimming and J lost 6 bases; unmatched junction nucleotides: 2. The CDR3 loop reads CASSLDRGPEAFF. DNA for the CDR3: TGTGCCAGCAGCTTAGACAGGGGCCCTGAAGCTTTCTTT.

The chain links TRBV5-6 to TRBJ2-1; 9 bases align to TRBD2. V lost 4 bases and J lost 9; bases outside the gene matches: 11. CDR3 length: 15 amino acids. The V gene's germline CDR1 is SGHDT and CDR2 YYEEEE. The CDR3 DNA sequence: TGTGCCAGCAGCCCGGGAGGGCGGGGGGGGATTGAGCAGTTCTTC. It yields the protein CASSPGGRGGIEQFF.

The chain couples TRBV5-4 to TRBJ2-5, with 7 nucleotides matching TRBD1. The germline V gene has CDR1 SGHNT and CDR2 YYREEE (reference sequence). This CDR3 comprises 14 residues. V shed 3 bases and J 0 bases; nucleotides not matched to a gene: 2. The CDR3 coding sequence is TGTGCCAGCAGCTCAGGACAGGACCAAGAGACCCAGTACTTC. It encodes CASSSGQDQETQYF. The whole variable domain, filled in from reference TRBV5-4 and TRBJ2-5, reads ETGVTQSPTHLIKTRGQQVTLRCSSQSGHNTVSWYQQALGQGPQFIFQYYREEENGRGNFPPRFSGLQFPNYSSELNVNALELDDSALYLCASSSGQDQETQYFGPGTRLLVL.

The CDR3 spells CASREREQNTEAFF. CDR3 sequence (DNA): TGTGCCAGCAGGGAGAGGGAACAGAACACTGAAGCTTTCTTT. The V and J genes are TRBV6-5 and TRBJ1-1; no firm D call. Looked up from germline, CDR1 is MNHEY and CDR2 is SVGAGI. This CDR3 contains 14 residues. V lost 6 bases and J 1 base, leaving 12 bases between the germline ends.

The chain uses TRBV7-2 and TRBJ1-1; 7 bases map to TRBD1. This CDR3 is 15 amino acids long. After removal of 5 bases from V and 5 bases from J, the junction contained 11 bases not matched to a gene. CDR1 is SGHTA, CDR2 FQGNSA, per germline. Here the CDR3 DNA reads TGTGCCAGCAGCACCCGACAGGGATCGGGGACTGAAGCTTTCTTT. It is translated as CASSTRQGSGTEAFF.

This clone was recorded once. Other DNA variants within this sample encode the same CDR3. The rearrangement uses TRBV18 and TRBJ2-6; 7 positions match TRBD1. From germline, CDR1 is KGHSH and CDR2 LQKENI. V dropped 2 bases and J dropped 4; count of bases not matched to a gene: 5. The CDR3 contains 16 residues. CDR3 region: CASSPETGSGANVLTF. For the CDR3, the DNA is TGTGCCAGCTCACCAGAGACAGGGTCCGGGGCCAACGTCCTGACTTTC.